A single sample gave rise to the 2 T cell receptor beta chains below, sequenced in a study of shared clonotypes between healthy human individuals. Libraries were prepared by immunoSEQ multiplex PCR; TCRdb keeps only in-frame clonotypes and omits some of them. The sample lists about 510,000 clones, 70% to 80% occurring once. Source material: PBMCs. Source of these receptors: a woman in her 40s in good health. Some clones in this sample may be carry-over from other donors' samples.

The chain uses TRBV19 and TRBJ1-5; D call uncertain. Trimming took off 7 bases at V and 0 bases at J, with 13 bases between the two ends. Germline V CDR1 and CDR2: LNHDA, SQIVND (reference sequence). This CDR3 spans 15 amino acids. The CDR3 nucleotides are TGTGCCAGTACCATGGCGGGGTATAGCAATCAGCCCCAGCATTTT. Its translation is CASTMAGYSNQPQHF.

V and J are TRBV7-8 and TRBJ2-7; 10 bases are a match to TRBD2. CDR1 and CDR2 (germline): SGHVS, FQNEAQ. V lost 5 bases and J lost 4; bases outside the gene matches: 11. The CDR3 sequence is 16 residues long. CDR3 residues: CASSPASPSGSYEQYF. The CDR3 coding sequence is TGTGCCAGCAGCCCCGCATCACCTAGCGGGAGTTACGAGCAGTACTTC. Based on the CDR3 plus reference TRBV7-8 and TRBJ2-7, the full variable domain is GAGVSQSPRYKVAKRGQDVALRCDPISGHVSLFWYQQALGQGPEFLTYFQNEAQLDKSGLPSDRFFAERPEGSVSTLKIQRTQQEDSAVYLCASSPASPSGSYEQYFGPGTRLTVT.